This T cell receptor (beta chain) derives from a study of blood T cell repertoires in COVID-19. Study in general: Acute-phase and convalescent COVID-19 samples originated in the United States, Italy and Spain.

Authors' data handling: Reference gene primer amplification gave nucleated cell count estimates. Data came from immunoSEQ multiplex PCR; TCRdb stores just in-frame clones and leaves some out. V, J and clone size were drawn from that table, and D and trimming were deduced from the DNA. The sample lists fewer than 250,000 clones; about 83% were seen once. This CDR3 contains 14 residues. Germline assignment: CDR1 SNHLY and CDR2 FYNNEI. Trimming took 4 bases from V and 5 from J, leaving 14 bases between them. The sample comprised peripheral blood. This clonotype originated in a human donor in a cohort sampled during active COVID-19. V gene TRBV2 combines with J gene TRBJ1-2; possibly TRBD1 for D (5 bases). CDR3 loop: CASSASAGGYGYTF. The CDR3 bases are TGTGCCAGCAGTGCCTCGGCGGGGGGGTATGGCTACACCTTC.